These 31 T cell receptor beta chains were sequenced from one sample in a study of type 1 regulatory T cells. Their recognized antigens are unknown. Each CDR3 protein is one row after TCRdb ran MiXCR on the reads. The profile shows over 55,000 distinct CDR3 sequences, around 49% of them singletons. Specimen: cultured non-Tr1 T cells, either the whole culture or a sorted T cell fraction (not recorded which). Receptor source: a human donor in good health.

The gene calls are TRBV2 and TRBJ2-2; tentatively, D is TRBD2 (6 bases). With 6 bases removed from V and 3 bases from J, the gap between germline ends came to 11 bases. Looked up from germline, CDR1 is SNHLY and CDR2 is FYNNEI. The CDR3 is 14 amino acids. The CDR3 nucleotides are TGTGCCAGCAGGTTAAAGCGGGACACCGGGGAGCTGTTTTTT. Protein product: CASRLKRDTGELFF. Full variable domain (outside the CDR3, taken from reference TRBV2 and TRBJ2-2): EPEVTQTPSHQVTQMGQEVILRCVPISNHLYFYWYRQILGQKVEFLVSFYNNEISEKSEIFDDQFSVERPDGSNFTLKIRSTKLEDSAMYFCASRLKRDTGELFFGEGSRLTVL.

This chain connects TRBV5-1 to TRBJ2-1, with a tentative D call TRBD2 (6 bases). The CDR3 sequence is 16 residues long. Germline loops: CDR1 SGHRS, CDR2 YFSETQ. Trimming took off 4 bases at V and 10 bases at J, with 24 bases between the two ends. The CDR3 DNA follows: TGCGCCAGCAGCCAGATCCCGGGACTCCGGGGGATGGAGCAGTTCTTC. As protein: CASSQIPGLRGMEQFF.

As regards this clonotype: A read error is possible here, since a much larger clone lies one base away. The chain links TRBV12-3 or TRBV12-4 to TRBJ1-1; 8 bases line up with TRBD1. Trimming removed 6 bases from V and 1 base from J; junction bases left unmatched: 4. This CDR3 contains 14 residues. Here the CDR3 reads CASRLTGANTEAFF. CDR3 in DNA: TGTGCCAGCAGACTGACAGGGGCGAACACTGAAGCTTTCTTT.

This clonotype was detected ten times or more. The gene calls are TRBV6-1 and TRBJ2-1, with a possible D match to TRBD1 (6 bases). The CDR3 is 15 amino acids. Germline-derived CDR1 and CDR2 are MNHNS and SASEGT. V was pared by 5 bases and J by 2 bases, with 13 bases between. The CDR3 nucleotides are TGTGCCAGCAGTTCCCAGGGACAAACCTACAATGAGCAGTTCTTC. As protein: CASSSQGQTYNEQFF.

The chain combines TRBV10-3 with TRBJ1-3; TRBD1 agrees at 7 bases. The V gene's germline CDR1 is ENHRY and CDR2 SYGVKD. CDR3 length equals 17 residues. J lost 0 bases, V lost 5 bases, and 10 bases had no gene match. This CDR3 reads CAISPGQTKVSGNTIYF. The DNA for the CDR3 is TGTGCCATCAGTCCGGGACAGACCAAAGTCTCTGGAAACACCATATATTTT.

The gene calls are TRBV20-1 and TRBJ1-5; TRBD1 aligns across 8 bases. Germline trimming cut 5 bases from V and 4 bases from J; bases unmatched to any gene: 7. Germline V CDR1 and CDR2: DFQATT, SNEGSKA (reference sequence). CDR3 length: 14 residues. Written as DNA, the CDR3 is TGCAGTGCTGACCCGGACAGGGCTAATCAGCCCCAGCATTTT. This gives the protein CSADPDRANQPQHF.

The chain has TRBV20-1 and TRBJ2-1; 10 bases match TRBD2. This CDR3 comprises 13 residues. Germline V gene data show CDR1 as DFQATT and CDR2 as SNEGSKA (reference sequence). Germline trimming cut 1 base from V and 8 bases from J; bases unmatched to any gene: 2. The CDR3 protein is CSARAGLADEQFF. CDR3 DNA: TGCAGTGCTAGAGCCGGACTAGCGGATGAGCAGTTCTTC.

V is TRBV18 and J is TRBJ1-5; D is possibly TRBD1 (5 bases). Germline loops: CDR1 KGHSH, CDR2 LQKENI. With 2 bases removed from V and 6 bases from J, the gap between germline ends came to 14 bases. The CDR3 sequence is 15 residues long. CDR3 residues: CASSPDDSGGQPQHF. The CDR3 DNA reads TGTGCCAGCTCACCAGACGACAGCGGTGGTCAGCCCCAGCATTTT.

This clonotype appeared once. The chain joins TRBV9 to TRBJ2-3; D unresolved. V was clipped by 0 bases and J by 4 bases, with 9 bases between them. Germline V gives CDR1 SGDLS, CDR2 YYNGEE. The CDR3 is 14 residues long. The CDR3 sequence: CASSVDPAPDTQYF. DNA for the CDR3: TGTGCCAGCAGCGTAGATCCAGCCCCAGATACGCAGTATTTT. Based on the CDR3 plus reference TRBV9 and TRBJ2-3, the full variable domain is DSGVTQTPKHLITATGQRVTLRCSPRSGDLSVYWYQQSLDQGLQFLIQYYNGEERAKGNILERFSAQQFPDLHSELNLSSLELGDSALYFCASSVDPAPDTQYFGPGTRLTVL.

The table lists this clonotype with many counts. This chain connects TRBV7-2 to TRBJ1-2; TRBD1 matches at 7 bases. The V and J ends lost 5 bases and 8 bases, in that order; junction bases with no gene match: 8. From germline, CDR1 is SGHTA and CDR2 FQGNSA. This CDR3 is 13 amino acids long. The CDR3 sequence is CASSVPGGRGYTF. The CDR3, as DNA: TGTGCCAGCAGCGTCCCAGGGGGTCGGGGCTACACCTTC.

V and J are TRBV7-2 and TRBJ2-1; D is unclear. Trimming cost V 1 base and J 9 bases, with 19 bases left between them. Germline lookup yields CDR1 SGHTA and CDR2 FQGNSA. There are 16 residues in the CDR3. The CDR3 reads CASSLGMGSRLGEQFF. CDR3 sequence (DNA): TGTGCCAGCAGCTTAGGTATGGGAAGTCGGTTAGGTGAGCAGTTCTTC.

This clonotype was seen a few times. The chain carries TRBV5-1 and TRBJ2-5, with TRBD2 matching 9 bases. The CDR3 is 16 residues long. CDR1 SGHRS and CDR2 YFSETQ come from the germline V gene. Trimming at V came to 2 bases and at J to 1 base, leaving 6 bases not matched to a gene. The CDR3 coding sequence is TGCGCCAGCAGCTTACTTGGCGGGGGGGGCCAAGAGACCCAGTACTTC. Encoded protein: CASSLLGGGGQETQYF.

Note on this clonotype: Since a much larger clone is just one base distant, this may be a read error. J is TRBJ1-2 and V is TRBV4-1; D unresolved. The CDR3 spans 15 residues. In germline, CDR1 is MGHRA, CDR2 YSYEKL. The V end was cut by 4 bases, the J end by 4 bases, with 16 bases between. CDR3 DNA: TGCGCCAGCAGCCCCCCGGACTCTCGGCCCTATGGCTACACCTTC. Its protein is CASSPPDSRPYGYTF.

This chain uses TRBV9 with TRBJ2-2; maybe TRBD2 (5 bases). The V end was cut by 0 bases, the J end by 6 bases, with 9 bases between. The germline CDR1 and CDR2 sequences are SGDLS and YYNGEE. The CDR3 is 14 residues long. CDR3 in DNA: TGTGCCAGCAGCGTAGGACCTAGCCCCGGGGAGCTGTTTTTT. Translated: CASSVGPSPGELFF.

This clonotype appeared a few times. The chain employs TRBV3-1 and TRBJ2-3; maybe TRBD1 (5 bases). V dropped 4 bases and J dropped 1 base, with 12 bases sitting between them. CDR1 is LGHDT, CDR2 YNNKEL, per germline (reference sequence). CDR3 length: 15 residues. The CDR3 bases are TGTGCCAGCAGCCCCCCAGGGAAGGGCACAGATACGCAGTATTTT. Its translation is CASSPPGKGTDTQYF.

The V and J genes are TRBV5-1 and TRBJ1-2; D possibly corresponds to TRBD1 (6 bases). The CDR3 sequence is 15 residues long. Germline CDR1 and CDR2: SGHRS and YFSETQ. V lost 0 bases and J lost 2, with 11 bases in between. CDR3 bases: TGCGCCAGCAGCTTGGACGACAGGAGAAACTATGGCTACACCTTC. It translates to CASSLDDRRNYGYTF.

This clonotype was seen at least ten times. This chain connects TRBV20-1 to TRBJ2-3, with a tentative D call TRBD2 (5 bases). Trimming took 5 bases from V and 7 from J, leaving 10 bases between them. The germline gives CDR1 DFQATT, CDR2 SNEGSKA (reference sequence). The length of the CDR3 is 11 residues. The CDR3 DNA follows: TGCAGTGCTCCTACTAGACATACGCAGTATTTT. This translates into CSAPTRHTQYF.

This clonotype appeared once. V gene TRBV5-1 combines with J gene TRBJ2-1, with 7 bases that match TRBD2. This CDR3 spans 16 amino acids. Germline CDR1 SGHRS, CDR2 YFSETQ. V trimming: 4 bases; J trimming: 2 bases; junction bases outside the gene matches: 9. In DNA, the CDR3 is TGCGCCAGCAGCGCATCAGCGGGGAGTACCTACAATGAGCAGTTCTTC. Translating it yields CASSASAGSTYNEQFF.

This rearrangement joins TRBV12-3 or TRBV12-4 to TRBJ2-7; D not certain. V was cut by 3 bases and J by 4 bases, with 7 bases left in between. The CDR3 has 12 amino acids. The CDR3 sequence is CASSFLGYEQYF. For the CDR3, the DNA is TGTGCCAGCAGTTTCCTCGGGTACGAGCAGTACTTC.

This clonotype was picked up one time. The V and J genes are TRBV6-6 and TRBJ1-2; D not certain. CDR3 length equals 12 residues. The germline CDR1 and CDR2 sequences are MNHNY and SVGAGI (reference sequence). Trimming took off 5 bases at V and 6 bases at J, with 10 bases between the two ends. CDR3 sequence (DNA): TGTGCCAGCAGTGCCGACAAACATGGCTACACCTTC. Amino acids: CASSADKHGYTF.

The CDR3: CASSTRDKGSYEQYF. The CDR3 DNA follows: TGTGCCAGCAGTACCCGGGACAAGGGATCCTACGAGCAGTACTTC. The chain links TRBV27 to TRBJ2-7, with D maybe TRBD1 (6 bases). This CDR3 comprises 15 residues. CDR1 is MNHEY, CDR2 SMNVEV, per germline (reference sequence). The ends were cut back, 5 bases at V and 1 base at J, with 15 bases in the middle.

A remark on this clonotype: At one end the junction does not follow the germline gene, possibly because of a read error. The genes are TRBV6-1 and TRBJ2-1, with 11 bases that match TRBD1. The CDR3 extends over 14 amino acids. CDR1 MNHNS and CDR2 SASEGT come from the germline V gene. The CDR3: CANSDGTGGSRAFF. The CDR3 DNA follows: TGTGCCAACAGTGACGGGACAGGGGGGTCAAGGGCGTTCTTC.

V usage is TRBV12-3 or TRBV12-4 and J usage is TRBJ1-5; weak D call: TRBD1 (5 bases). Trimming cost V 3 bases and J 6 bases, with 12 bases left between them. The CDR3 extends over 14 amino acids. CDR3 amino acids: CASSFKGFGQPQHF. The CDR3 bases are TGTGCCAGCAGTTTTAAGGGGTTCGGTCAGCCCCAGCATTTT.

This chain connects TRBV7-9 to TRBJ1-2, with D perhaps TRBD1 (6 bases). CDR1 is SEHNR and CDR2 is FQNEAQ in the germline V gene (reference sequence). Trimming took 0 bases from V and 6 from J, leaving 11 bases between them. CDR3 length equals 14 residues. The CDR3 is CASSLARTANGYTF. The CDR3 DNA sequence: TGTGCCAGCAGCTTAGCGCGGACAGCGAATGGCTACACCTTC.

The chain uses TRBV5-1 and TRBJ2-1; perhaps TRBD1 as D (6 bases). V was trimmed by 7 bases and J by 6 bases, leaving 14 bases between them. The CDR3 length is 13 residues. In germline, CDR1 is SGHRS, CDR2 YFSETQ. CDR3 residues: CASGGTGFNEQFF. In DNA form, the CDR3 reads TGCGCCAGCGGGGGCACGGGGTTCAATGAGCAGTTCTTC.

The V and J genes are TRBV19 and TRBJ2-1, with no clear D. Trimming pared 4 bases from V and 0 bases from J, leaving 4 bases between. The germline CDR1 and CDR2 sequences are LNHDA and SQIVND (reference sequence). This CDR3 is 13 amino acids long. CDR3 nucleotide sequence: TGTGCCAGTAGTAGCGGCTCCTACAATGAGCAGTTCTTC. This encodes CASSSGSYNEQFF.

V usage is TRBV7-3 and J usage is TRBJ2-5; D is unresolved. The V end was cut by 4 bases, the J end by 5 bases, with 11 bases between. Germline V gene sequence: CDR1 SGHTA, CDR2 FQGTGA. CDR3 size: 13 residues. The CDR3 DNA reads TGTGCCAGCAGCTCCTCCCCGACGGAGACCCAGTACTTC. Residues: CASSSSPTETQYF.

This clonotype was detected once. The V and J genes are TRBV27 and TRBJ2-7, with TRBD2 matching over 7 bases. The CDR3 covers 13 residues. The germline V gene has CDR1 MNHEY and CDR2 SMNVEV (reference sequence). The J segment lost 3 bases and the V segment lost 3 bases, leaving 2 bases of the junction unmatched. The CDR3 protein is CASSFGGGYEQYF. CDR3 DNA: TGTGCCAGCAGTTTTGGCGGGGGCTACGAGCAGTACTTC.

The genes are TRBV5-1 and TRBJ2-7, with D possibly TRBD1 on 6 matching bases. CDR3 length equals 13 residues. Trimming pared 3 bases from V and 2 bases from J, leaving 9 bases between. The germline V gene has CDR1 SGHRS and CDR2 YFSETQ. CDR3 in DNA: TGCGCCAGCAGCTCCCAGGGGACCTACGAGCAGTACTTC. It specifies CASSSQGTYEQYF.

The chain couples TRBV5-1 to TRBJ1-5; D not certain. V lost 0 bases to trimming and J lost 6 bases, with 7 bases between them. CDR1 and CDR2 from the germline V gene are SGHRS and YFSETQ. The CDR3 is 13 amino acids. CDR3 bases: TGCGCCAGCAGCTTGGAACCTGGTCAGCCCCAGCATTTT. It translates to CASSLEPGQPQHF.

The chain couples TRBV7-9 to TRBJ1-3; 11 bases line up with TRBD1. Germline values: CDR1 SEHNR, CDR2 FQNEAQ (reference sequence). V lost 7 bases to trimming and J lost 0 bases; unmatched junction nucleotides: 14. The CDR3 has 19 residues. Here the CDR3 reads CASTRGTGGRRASGNTIYF. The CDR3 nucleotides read TGTGCCAGCACGAGGGGGACAGGGGGACGGAGGGCCTCTGGAAACACCATATATTTT.